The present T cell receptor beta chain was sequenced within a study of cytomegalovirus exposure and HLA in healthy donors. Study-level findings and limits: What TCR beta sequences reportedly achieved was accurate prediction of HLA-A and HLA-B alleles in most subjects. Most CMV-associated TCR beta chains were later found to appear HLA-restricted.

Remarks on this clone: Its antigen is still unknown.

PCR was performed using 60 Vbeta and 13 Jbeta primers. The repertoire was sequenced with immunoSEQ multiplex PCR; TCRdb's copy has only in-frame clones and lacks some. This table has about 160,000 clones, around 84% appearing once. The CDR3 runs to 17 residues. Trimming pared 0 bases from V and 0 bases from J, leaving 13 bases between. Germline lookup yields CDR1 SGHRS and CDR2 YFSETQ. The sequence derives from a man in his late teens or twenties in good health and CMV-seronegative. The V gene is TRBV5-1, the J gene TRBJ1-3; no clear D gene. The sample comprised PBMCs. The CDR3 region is CASSLDLGTSSGNTIYF. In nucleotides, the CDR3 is TGCGCCAGCAGCTTGGATTTGGGCACATCCTCTGGAAACACCATATATTTT.